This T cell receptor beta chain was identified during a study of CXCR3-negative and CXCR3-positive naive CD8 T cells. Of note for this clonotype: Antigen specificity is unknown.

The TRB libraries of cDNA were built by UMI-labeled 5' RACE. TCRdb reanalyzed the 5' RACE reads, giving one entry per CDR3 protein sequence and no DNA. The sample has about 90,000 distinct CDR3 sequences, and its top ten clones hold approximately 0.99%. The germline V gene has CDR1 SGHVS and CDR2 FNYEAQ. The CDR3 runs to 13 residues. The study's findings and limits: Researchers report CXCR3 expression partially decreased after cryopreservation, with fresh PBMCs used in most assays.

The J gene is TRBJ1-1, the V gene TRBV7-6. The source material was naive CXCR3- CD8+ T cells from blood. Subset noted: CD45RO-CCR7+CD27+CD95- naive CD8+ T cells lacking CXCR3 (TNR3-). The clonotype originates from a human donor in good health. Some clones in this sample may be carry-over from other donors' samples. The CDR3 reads CASSLERYTEAFF.